The clone carrying this TCR beta chain was recorded at least ten times. V was pared by 3 bases and J by 3 bases, with 11 bases between. The CDR3 totals 14 residues. TCRdb called the RT-PCR reads again in MiXCR, with one record for every CDR3 protein. The sample yields hundreds of thousands of distinct CDR3 sequences, over 12% seen once. This sequence was found in a female donor in good health, serving as a healthy control. V gene TRBV12-3 or TRBV12-4 combines with J gene TRBJ2-5; D is uncertain. The sample consisted of memory CD4+ T cells from blood. CDR3 loop: CASSFVGNKETQYF. CDR3 coding DNA: TGTGCCAGCAGTTTCGTGGGAAACAAAGAGACCCAGTACTTC.